These 8 T cell receptor beta chains share one sample of origin, sequenced in a study of control samples from healthy donors and cancer patients (dated by TCRdb to 2018 to 2021). Library preparation employed the immunoSEQ multiplex PCR assay. In its TCRdb copy, this immuneACCESS table keeps in-frame sequences only and misses some clones. Where compared with another copy, unresolved V genes explain less than half of these, and the others have no known cause. The sample records over 100,000 clones, about nine tenths of which are singletons. Of the sample, 4% to 5.5% is held by the ten largest clones. Source material: blood. Receptor source: a human donor in good health. The donor label of this sample is uncertain.

The V gene is TRBV7-9, the J gene TRBJ2-2, with TRBD2 matching over 8 bases. The CDR3 has 15 residues. With 3 bases clipped from V and 5 bases from J, the junction kept 5 bases outside the gene matches. Germline V gene lookup returns CDR1 SEHNR and CDR2 FQNEAQ (reference sequence). This chain's CDR3 is CASSLDGGATGELFF. CDR3 bases: TGTGCCAGCAGCTTGGACGGGGGGGCAACCGGGGAGCTGTTTTTT.

This clone was recorded once. CDR3 DNA: TGTGCCAGCAATCCCTCCGGGACAGCCTTTTATGGCTACACCTTC. This gives the protein CASNPSGTAFYGYTF. The genes are TRBV6-5 and TRBJ1-2; 7 bases fit TRBD1. Germline V gene data show CDR1 as MNHEY and CDR2 as SVGAGI. J lost 5 bases, V lost 7 bases, and 13 bases had no gene match. The CDR3 contains 15 residues.

A single count supports this clone. The chain couples TRBV5-5 to TRBJ2-2, with a tentative D call TRBD1 (5 bases). CDR3 size: 17 residues. V lost 3 bases to trimming and J lost 6 bases, with 21 bases between them. CDR1 and CDR2 (germline): SGHKS, YYEKEE (reference sequence). The CDR3 bases are TGTGCCAGCAGCTCCCTGGGTGTCAGGGATAGGCCCGGGGAGCTGTTTTTT. Protein sequence: CASSSLGVRDRPGELFF.

The chain links TRBV6-5 to TRBJ1-3; D remains unclear. Trimming stripped 7 bases from V and 1 base from J, with 14 bases between. CDR3 length: 15 amino acids. The V gene's germline CDR1 is MNHEY and CDR2 SVGAGI. The CDR3 DNA reads as TGTGCCAGCACGACCCGGACGCGTTCTGGAAACACCATATATTTT. This sequence encodes CASTTRTRSGNTIYF.

The V gene is TRBV14, the J gene TRBJ2-3; possible D gene TRBD1, 6 bases. The CDR3 is made up of 15 amino acids. Trimming took 4 bases from V and 6 from J, leaving 17 bases between them. Germline CDR1 SGHDN, CDR2 FVKESK. The CDR3 sequence is CASSRYRGHGDTQYF. DNA of the CDR3: TGTGCCAGCAGCCGCTACCGGGGACACGGGGATACGCAGTATTTT.

This clone has a handful of counts. The rearrangement uses TRBV9 and TRBJ1-3; possible D gene TRBD1, 5 bases. Trimming stripped 4 bases from V and 0 bases from J, with 8 bases between. The germline V gene has CDR1 SGDLS and CDR2 YYNGEE. The CDR3 has 14 amino acids. For the CDR3, the DNA is TGTGCCAGCAGCTCGGGGGTCTCTGGAAACACCATATATTTT. The encoded protein is CASSSGVSGNTIYF.

This clone showed up just once. This sequence joins TRBV5-6 and TRBJ1-5, with TRBD1 matching 10 bases. Germline V gene lookup returns CDR1 SGHDT and CDR2 YYEEEE. The CDR3 consists of 13 residues. The ends lost 5 bases at V and 8 bases at J; junction bases unmatched: 4. CDR3 sequence: CASSLTGGEPQHF. The CDR3 DNA reads TGTGCCAGCAGTCTGACAGGGGGCGAGCCCCAGCATTTT.

The J gene is TRBJ1-2, the V gene TRBV30; no firm D call. Trimming took off 0 bases at V and 0 bases at J, with 8 bases between the two ends. The CDR3 length is 14 residues. CDR1 GTSNPN and CDR2 SVGIG come from the germline V gene (reference sequence). This CDR3 reads CAWSVGRSNYGYTF. CDR3 nucleotides: TGTGCCTGGAGTGTTGGACGTTCTAACTATGGCTACACCTTC.